What follows is one T cell receptor (beta chain) and its context. Its antigen is unidentified. The trim removed 5 bases at V and 2 bases at J, leaving 2 bases unmatched. This CDR3 spans 14 amino acids. The germline gives CDR1 MNHEY, CDR2 SMNVEV (reference sequence). From mRNA, alpha and beta CDR3 regions were amplified using semiquantitative ARM-PCR. Exponential amplification used communal superprimers after tagged nested gene-specific primers in ARM-PCR. In TCRdb, the multiplex PCR reads were re-called with MiXCR into one record per CDR3 protein. The sample holds 10,000 to 15,000 distinct CDR3 sequences, around two thirds seen once. This sample was taken from a study of relationships among human T cell subsets. Study results and limitations: Substantial CDR3 sharing among Th1, Th2 and regulatory cells suggested stochastic fate choice. Over 60% of CD8+ cytotoxic sequences came from clones with over 100 reads. Bead sorting may have left some CD4+CD8+ double-positive cells.

The Th1 cells were the flow-through after CD25, CD56 and CD294 bead selections. Magnetic beads coated with subset-specific antibodies isolated the T cell subsets. Sequences were obtained from CD4+ Th1 cells sorted from blood. The TCR originated in a man in his forties in good health. This chain uses TRBV27 with TRBJ2-7; 11 nucleotides agree with TRBD2. CDR3 DNA sequence: TGTGCCAGCAGTCGACTAGCGGGGCCCTACGAGCAGTACTTC. It encodes CASSRLAGPYEQYF.